The present T cell receptor (beta chain) was sequenced within a study of T-cell reconstitution after alpha-beta-depleted transplantation in children. This clonotype was counted between two and nine times. The antigen is not known. Regarding the study as a whole: The study reportedly traced alpha-beta T cells about two months after transplant to several hundred expanded graft clones. Hyperexpanded clones declined; after one year, newly produced T cells mostly supplied diversity.

The germline V gene has CDR1 SGHTA and CDR2 FQGNSA. The CDR3 loop spans 14 amino acids. With V trimmed by 2 bases and J by 3 bases, 3 bases remained unmatched. For TCRbeta, the library was prepared with unique molecular identifiers. TCRdb reprocessed the PCR reads with MiXCR, giving one entry per CDR3 protein. The table has about 590,000 distinct CDR3 sequences, 10% to 15% seen once. The source of this sequence is a male patient aged 10 to 17 who had a stem cell transplant for acute myeloid leukemia, so the T cells may come from the graft donor. The starting material was PBMCs, mostly from graft donor cells, obtained 360 days after TCRalphabeta/CD19-depleted stem cell transplant. The V call is TRBV7-2, the J call TRBJ2-7; 8 bases map to TRBD1. The CDR3, as DNA: TGTGCCAGCAGCTTACCAGGGGGCATCTACGAGCAGTACTTC. Amino acid sequence: CASSLPGGIYEQYF.